The clone carrying this T cell receptor (beta chain) was counted only a few times. Its antigen is undetermined. The authors ran a second PCR of 7 to 11 cycles using a sample-barcoded 5' primer and a J-beta primer mix. A single record per CDR3 protein comes from TCRdb applying MiXCR to the 5' RACE reads. The sample lists 550,000 to 700,000 distinct CDR3 sequences; about 26% were seen once. These data belong to a study of blood T cells in healthy people across ages. V lost 0 bases and J lost 3, with 10 bases in between. The CDR3 is made up of 14 amino acids. CDR1 SGHRS and CDR2 YFSETQ come from the germline V gene. Study observations and caveats: Naive T cell percentage showed a strong correlation with TCR beta diversity.

The chain joins TRBV5-1 to TRBJ2-7; D unclear. This clonotype was obtained from a woman in her sixties or seventies in good health. The sequenced sample was blood. CDR3 DNA sequence: TGCGCCAGCAGCTTGGTAGGAGTCGACTACGAGCAGTACTTC. Translating gives CASSLVGVDYEQYF.